Following are 12 T cell receptor beta chains from one sample sequenced in a study of a mutant IDH1 vaccine in newly diagnosed glioma. Time point noted: week 11, during vaccination. All doses held 300 ug of mutant IDH1 20-mer peptide, with topical imiquimod. Generated by immunoSEQ multiplex PCR, the TCRdb table keeps only in-frame clones and is missing some. The sample has around 66,000 clones; 80% are singletons. Antigens for these TCRs are unknown. Sequenced here: PBMCs, sampled from a glioma patient whose treatment included an IDH1 peptide vaccine. The source of these receptors is a man aged 50 to 60 with glioma.

V is TRBV7-8 and J is TRBJ2-5; D is perhaps TRBD1 (6 bases). CDR1 is SGHVS and CDR2 is FQNEAQ in the germline V gene. Trimming removed 3 bases from V and 3 bases from J, with 11 bases in between. The CDR3 sequence is 14 residues long. The CDR3 loop is CASSFRDTKETQYF. DNA for the CDR3: TGTGCCAGCAGCTTCCGGGACACCAAAGAGACCCAGTACTTC.

The genes are TRBV19 and TRBJ1-1; 7 positions agree with TRBD1. Per the germline V gene, CDR1 is LNHDA and CDR2 is SQIVND (reference sequence). V was clipped by 4 bases and J by 1 base; unmatched bases: 12. The CDR3 runs to 17 residues. The CDR3 region has the DNA TGTGCCAGTAGTACTTCCCCCAAGACAGGGACGAACACTGAAGCTTTCTTT. This codes for CASSTSPKTGTNTEAFF.

The chain is built from TRBV12-5 and TRBJ1-5; 7 nucleotides align to TRBD1. CDR1 LGHNT and CDR2 FRNRAP come from the germline V gene. Trimming took 0 bases from V and 4 from J; bases not matched to a gene: 3. This CDR3 has 15 amino acids. The CDR3 DNA follows: TGTGCTAGTGGTTTGGTACAGGGGCTTAATCAGCCCCAGCATTTT. Translating it yields CASGLVQGLNQPQHF.

This rearrangement joins TRBV5-1 to TRBJ2-3, with D perhaps matching TRBD1 (6 bases). Germline V gives CDR1 SGHRS, CDR2 YFSETQ. The CDR3 totals 14 residues. Between the trimmed V and J ends, which lost 4 bases and 11 bases, there was a span of 20 bases. CDR3 sequence: CASSATGQTLGQYF. Here the CDR3 DNA reads TGCGCCAGCAGCGCGACAGGACAAACGCTAGGGCAGTATTTT.

The chain has TRBV19 and TRBJ2-2; D may be TRBD1 (6 bases). Germline values: CDR1 LNHDA, CDR2 SQIVND (reference sequence). This CDR3 is 11 amino acids long. V lost 6 bases, J lost 7 bases, and 6 bases lay in between. The CDR3 sequence is CASRGGGELFF. DNA for the CDR3: TGTGCCAGTAGAGGGGGCGGGGAGCTGTTTTTT.

This rearrangement joins TRBV18 to TRBJ1-5; 8 bases are a match to TRBD1. CDR1 and CDR2 from the germline V gene are KGHSH and LQKENI. V lost 4 bases to trimming and J lost 5 bases; unmatched junction nucleotides: 7. The CDR3 runs 15 residues. CDR3 in amino acids: CASSLKTGADQPQHF. The CDR3 nucleotides read TGTGCCAGCTCACTCAAGACAGGGGCGGATCAGCCCCAGCATTTT. Drawing the rest from reference TRBV18 and TRBJ1-5, the complete variable domain is NAGVMQNPRHLVRRRGQEARLRCSPMKGHSHVYWYRQLPEEGLKFMVYLQKENIIDESGMPKERFSAEFPKEGPSILRIQQVVRGDSAAYFCASSLKTGADQPQHFGDGTRLSIL.

The chain is built from TRBV5-6 and TRBJ2-5; TRBD2 matches at 15 bases. J was trimmed by 4 bases and V by 4 bases; bases with no gene match: 8. Germline CDR1 reads SGHDT; CDR2 reads YYEEEE. CDR3 length: 17 residues. As DNA, the CDR3 is TGTGCCAGCAGCGACGGACTAGCGGGGGGGCGGGGAGAGACCCAGTACTTC. Translating it yields CASSDGLAGGRGETQYF.

This clone has only a few counts. This chain joins TRBV7-8 and TRBJ2-7, with 10 positions matching TRBD1. From germline, CDR1 is SGHVS and CDR2 FQNEAQ. V gave up 5 bases and J gave up 3 bases; unmatched junction bases: 7. CDR3 length: 15 residues. CDR3 DNA sequence: TGTGCCAGCAGCCCGGGACAGGGGTTAAACTACGAGCAGTACTTC. The encoded protein is CASSPGQGLNYEQYF.

The rearrangement joins TRBV5-6 to TRBJ1-5; D might be TRBD1 (6 bases). CDR1 is SGHDT, CDR2 YYEEEE, per germline. The CDR3 covers 14 residues. V lost 2 bases to trimming and J lost 4 bases, with 10 bases between them. CDR3 nucleotide sequence: TGTGCCAGCAGCTTTAGGGGGTGGAATCAGCCCCAGCATTTT. As protein: CASSFRGWNQPQHF.

V gene TRBV7-2 combines with J gene TRBJ2-7; D may be TRBD2 (6 bases). The CDR3 has 15 residues. From germline, CDR1 is SGHTA and CDR2 FQGNSA. The ends were cut back, 2 bases at V and 6 bases at J, with 17 bases in the middle. The CDR3 here is CASSLQTGGAFEQYF. The CDR3 nucleotides are TGTGCCAGCAGCTTACAGACCGGCGGGGCGTTCGAGCAGTACTTC.

This rearrangement joins TRBV2 to TRBJ1-3; D is unclear. The germline V gene encodes CDR1 SNHLY and CDR2 FYNNEI. The length of the CDR3 is 16 residues. V lost 1 base to trimming and J lost 3 bases, with 13 bases between them. The CDR3 DNA follows: TGTGCCAGCAGTGAAGTAAAAGGAATCGATGGAAACACCATATATTTT. It is translated as CASSEVKGIDGNTIYF.

This clone was seen a few times. The chain is built from TRBV10-3 and TRBJ2-2; perhaps TRBD2 as D (5 bases). CDR1 is ENHRY and CDR2 is SYGVKD in the germline V gene. The CDR3 is 16 amino acids. V was clipped by 10 bases and J by 0 bases, with 18 bases between them. The CDR3 DNA follows: TGTGCCACCCCCCGGGGTAGCGAATCGAACACCGGGGAGCTGTTTTTT. Translation gives CATPRGSESNTGELFF.